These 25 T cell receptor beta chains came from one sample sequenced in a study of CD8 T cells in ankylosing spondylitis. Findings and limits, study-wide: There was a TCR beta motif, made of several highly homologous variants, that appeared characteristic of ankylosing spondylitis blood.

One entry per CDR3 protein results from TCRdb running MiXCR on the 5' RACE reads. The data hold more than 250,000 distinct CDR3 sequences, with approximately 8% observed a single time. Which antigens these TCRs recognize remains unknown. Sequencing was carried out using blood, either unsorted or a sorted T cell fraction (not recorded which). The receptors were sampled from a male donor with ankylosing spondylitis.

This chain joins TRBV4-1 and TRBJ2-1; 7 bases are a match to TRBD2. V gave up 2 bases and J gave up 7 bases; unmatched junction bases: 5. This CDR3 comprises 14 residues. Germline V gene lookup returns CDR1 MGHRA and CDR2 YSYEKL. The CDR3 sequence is CASSQSGAGNEQFF. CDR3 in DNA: TGCGCCAGCAGCCAAAGCGGAGCGGGGAATGAGCAGTTCTTC.

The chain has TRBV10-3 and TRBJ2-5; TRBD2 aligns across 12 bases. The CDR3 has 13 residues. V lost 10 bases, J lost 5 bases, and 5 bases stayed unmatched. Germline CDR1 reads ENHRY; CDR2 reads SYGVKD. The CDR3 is CATLAGGYETQYF. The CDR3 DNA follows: TGTGCCACCCTAGCGGGAGGGTACGAGACCCAGTACTTC.

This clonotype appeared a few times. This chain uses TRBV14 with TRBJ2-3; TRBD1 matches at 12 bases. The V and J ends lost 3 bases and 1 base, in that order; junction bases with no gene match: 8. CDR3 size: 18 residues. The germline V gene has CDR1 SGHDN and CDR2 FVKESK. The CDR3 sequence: CASSHGTGGSVGTDTQYF. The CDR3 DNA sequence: TGTGCCAGCAGCCACGGGACAGGGGGCTCCGTAGGCACAGATACGCAGTATTTT.

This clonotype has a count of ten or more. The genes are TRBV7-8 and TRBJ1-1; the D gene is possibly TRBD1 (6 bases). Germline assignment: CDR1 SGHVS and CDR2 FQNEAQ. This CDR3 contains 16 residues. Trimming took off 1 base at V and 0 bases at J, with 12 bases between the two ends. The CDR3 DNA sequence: TGTGCCAGCAGCTTAGTAGGACAGATTATGAACACTGAAGCTTTCTTT. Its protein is CASSLVGQIMNTEAFF.

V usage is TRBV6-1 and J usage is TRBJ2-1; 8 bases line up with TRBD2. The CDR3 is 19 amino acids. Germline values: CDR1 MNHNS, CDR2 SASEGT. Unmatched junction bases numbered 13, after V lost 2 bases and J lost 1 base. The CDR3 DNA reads TGTGCCAGCAGTGAACACCCTAGCGGGTATAGTAGTTCCTACAATGAGCAGTTCTTC. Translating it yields CASSEHPSGYSSSYNEQFF.

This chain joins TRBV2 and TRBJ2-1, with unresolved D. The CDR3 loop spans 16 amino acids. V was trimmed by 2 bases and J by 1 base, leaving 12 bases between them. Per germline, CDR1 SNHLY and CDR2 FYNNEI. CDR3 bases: TGTGCCAGCAGTGAAAGGCGTGTGTTGTCCTACAATGAGCAGTTCTTC. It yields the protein CASSERRVLSYNEQFF. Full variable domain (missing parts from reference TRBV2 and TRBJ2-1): EPEVTQTPSHQVTQMGQEVILRCVPISNHLYFYWYRQILGQKVEFLVSFYNNEISEKSEIFDDQFSVERPDGSNFTLKIRSTKLEDSAMYFCASSERRVLSYNEQFFGPGTRLTVL.

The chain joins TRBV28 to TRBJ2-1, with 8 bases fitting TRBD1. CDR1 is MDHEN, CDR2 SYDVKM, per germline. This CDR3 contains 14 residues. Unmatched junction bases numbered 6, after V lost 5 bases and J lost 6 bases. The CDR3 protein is CASSLRTGTNEQFF. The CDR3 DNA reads TGTGCCAGCAGTCTCCGGACAGGGACCAATGAGCAGTTCTTC.

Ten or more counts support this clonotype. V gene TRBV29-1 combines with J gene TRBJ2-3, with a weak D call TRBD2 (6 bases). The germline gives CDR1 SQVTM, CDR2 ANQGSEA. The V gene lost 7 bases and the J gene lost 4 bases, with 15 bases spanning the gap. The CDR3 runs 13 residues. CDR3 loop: CSAGLFQPDTQYF. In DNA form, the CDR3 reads TGCAGCGCTGGACTATTTCAACCAGATACGCAGTATTTT.

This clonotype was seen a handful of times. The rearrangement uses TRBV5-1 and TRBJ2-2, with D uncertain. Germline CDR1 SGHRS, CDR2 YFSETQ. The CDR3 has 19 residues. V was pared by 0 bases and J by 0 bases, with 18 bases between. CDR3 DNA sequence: TGCGCCAGCAGCTTGGCATCTTTAACGCGACCCGCGAACACCGGGGAGCTGTTTTTT. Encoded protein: CASSLASLTRPANTGELFF.

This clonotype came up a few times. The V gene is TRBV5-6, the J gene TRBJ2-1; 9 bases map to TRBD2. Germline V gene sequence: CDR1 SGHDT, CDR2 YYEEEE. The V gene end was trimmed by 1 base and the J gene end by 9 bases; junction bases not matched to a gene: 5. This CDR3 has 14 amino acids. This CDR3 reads CASSLPSGVGEQFF. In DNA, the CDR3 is TGTGCCAGCAGCTTGCCTAGCGGGGTAGGTGAGCAGTTCTTC.

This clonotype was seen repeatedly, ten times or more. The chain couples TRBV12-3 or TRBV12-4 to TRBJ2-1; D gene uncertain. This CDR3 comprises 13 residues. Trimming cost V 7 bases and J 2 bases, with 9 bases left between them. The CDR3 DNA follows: TGTGCCAGCACCTTGCTCCCCTACAATGAGCAGTTCTTC. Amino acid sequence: CASTLLPYNEQFF.

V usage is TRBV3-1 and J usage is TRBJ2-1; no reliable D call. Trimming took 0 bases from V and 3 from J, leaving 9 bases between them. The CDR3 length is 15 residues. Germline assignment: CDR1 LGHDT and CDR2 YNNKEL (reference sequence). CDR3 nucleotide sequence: TGTGCCAGCAGCCAAGATCGGATAGGCTACAATGAGCAGTTCTTC. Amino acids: CASSQDRIGYNEQFF.

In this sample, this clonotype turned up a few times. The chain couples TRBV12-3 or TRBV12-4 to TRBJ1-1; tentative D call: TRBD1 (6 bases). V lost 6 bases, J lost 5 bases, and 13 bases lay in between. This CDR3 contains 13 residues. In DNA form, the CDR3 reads TGTGCCAGCAGACCCGGGGGCTGGACTGAAGCTTTCTTT. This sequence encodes CASRPGGWTEAFF.

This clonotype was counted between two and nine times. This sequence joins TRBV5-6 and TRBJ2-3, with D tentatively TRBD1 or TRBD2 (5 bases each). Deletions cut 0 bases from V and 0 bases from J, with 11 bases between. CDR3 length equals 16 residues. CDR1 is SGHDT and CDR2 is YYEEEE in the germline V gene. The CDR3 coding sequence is TGTGCCAGCAGCTTGGTAACGGGACGGAGCACAGATACGCAGTATTTT. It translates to CASSLVTGRSTDTQYF.

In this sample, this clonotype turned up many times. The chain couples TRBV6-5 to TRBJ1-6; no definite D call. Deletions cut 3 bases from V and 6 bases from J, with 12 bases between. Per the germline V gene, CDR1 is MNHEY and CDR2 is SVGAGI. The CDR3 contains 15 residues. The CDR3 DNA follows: TGTGCCAGCAGTTATGAAGGGCCAGCTAATTCACCCCTCCACTTT. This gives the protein CASSYEGPANSPLHF.

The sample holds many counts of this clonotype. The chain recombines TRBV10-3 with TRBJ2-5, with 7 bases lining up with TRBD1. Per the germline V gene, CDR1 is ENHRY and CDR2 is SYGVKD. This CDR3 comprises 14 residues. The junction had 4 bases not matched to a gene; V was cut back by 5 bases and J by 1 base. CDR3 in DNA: TGTGCCATCAGTACTACAGGGGTCCAAGAGACCCAGTACTTC. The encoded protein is CAISTTGVQETQYF.

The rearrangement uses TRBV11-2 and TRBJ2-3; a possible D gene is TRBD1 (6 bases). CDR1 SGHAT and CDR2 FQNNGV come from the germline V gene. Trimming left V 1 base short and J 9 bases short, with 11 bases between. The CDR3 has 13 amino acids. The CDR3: CASSLAGVKTQYF. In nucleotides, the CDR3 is TGTGCCAGCAGCTTAGCAGGGGTTAAAACGCAGTATTTT.

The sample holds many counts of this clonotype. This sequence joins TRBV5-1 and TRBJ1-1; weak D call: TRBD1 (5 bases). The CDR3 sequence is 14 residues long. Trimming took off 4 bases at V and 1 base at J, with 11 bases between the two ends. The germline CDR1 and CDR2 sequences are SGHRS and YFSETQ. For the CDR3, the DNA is TGCGCCAGCAGCCCCGGGGGGACGAACACTGAAGCTTTCTTT. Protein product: CASSPGGTNTEAFF.

CDR3 protein: CASSIAVQAADGYTF. The DNA of the CDR3 is TGTGCCAGTAGTATAGCCGTCCAGGCTGCGGATGGCTACACCTTC. This chain links TRBV19 with TRBJ1-2; D unclear. V was clipped by 1 base and J by 6 bases, with 15 bases between them. Looked up from germline, CDR1 is LNHDA and CDR2 is SQIVND (reference sequence). This CDR3 is built from 15 residues.

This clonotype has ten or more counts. The CDR3 protein is CASSWTGPNTEAFF. CDR3 DNA: TGTGCCAGCAGCTGGACAGGGCCGAACACTGAAGCTTTCTTT. The chain carries TRBV7-2 and TRBJ1-1; 8 nucleotides align to TRBD1. Germline V gene sequence: CDR1 SGHTA, CDR2 FQGNSA. The CDR3 extends over 14 amino acids. J lost 1 base, V lost 4 bases, and 2 bases had no gene match.

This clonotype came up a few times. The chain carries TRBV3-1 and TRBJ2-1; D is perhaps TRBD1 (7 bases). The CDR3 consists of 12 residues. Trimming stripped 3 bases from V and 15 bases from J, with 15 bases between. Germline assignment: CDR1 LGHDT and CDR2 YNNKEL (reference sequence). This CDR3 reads CASSHLGRGAFF. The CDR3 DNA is TGTGCCAGCAGCCATTTAGGCAGGGGGGCGTTCTTC.

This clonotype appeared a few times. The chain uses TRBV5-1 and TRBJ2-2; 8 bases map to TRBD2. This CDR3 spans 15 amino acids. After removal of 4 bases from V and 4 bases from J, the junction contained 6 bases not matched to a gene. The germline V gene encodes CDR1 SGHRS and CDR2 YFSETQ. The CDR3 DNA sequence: TGCGCCAGCAGCCAGACTAGCGCCCGCACCGGGGAGCTGTTTTTT. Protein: CASSQTSARTGELFF.

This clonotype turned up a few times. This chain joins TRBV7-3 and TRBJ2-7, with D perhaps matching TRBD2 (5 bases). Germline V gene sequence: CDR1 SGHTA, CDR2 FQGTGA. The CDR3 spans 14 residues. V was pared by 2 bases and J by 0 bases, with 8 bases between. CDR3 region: CASSLDAGSYEQYF. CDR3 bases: TGTGCCAGCAGCTTAGATGCGGGCTCCTACGAGCAGTACTTC.

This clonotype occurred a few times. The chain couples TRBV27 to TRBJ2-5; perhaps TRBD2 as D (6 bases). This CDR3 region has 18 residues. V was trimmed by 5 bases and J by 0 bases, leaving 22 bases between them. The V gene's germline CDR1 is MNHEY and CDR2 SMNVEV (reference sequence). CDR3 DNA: TGTGCCAGCAGTAACCGGAGTGACGCGGGGAGATACCAAGAGACCCAGTACTTC. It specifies CASSNRSDAGRYQETQYF.

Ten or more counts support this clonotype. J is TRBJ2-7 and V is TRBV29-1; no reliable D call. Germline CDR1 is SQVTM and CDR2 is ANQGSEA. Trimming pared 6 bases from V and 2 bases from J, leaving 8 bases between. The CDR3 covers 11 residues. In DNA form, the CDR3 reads TGCAGCGTCTCAACGGCCTACGAGCAGTACTTC. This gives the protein CSVSTAYEQYF.